This entry describes one T cell receptor (beta chain). The sample belongs to a study of control samples from healthy donors and cancer patients. TCRdb's copy holds only in-frame clones and misses some; the assay was immunoSEQ multiplex PCR. The table has 100,000 to 150,000 clones, roughly 90% seen once; the top ten hold about 2.2%. Germline CDR1 and CDR2: SEHNR and FQNEAQ (reference sequence). This CDR3 region has 15 residues. The V and J ends lost 6 bases and 3 bases respectively, with 15 bases between them. Specimen: blood. The chain carries TRBV7-9 and TRBJ1-3; maybe TRBD1 (5 bases). The source of this sequence is a woman aged 45-65 years in good health. The CDR3 reads CASRAQGSNGNTIYF. CDR3 nucleotide sequence: TGTGCCAGCAGAGCCCAGGGATCTAATGGAAACACCATATATTTT. The full variable domain, rest sourced from reference TRBV7-9 and TRBJ1-3, is DTGVSQNPRHKITKRGQNVTFRCDPISEHNRLYWYRQTLGQGPEFLTYFQNEAQLEKSRLLSDRFSAERPKGSFSTLEIQRTEQGDSAMYLCASRAQGSNGNTIYFGEGSWLTVV.